One sample yielded the 32 T cell receptor beta chains listed below, sequenced in a study of shared clonotypes between healthy human individuals (dated by TCRdb to 2020 to 2021). The library came from the immunoSEQ multiplex PCR assay. TCRdb took over this immuneACCESS table, retaining in-frame rearrangements with V and J assigned. Such tables are incomplete; in checked studies, under half of the missing clones stem from an unresolved V gene, and the remainder is unexplained. The sample yields 2 million to 2.5 million clones; roughly 93% were counted once. In total, the top ten clones hold about 0.39% of the sample. Sequencing input: naive CD4+ T cells from PBMCs. The cell subset or site label on this specimen signifies: CD45RA+ positively selected. The source is a man aged 18 to 30 in good health. Some clones in this sample may be carry-over from other donors' samples.

The chain recombines TRBV11-3 with TRBJ1-1; D uncertain. Trimming removed 0 bases from V and 1 base from J, with 21 bases in between. Germline loops: CDR1 SGHNT, CDR2 YENEEA. CDR3 length equals 19 residues. The CDR3 is CASSLEGAAVALKNTEAFF. The CDR3 DNA sequence: TGTGCCAGCAGCTTAGAGGGCGCGGCTGTAGCACTTAAGAACACTGAAGCTTTCTTT.

The table lists this clone with a few counts. The chain employs TRBV5-1 and TRBJ1-1; 7 nucleotides match TRBD1. Germline trimming cut 4 bases from V and 6 bases from J; bases unmatched to any gene: 6. This CDR3 has 13 residues. The germline gives CDR1 SGHRS, CDR2 YFSETQ. The CDR3 protein is CASSKQGLPEAFF. The CDR3 DNA reads as TGCGCCAGCAGCAAACAGGGGCTCCCTGAAGCTTTCTTT.

The genes are TRBV5-4 and TRBJ1-5; TRBD1 might be the D (6 bases). This CDR3 is 15 amino acids long. Trimming left V 3 bases short and J 0 bases short, with 10 bases between. Germline loops: CDR1 SGHNT, CDR2 YYREEE (reference sequence). The CDR3 loop reads CASSSRQDSNQPQHF. CDR3 bases: TGTGCCAGCAGCTCTAGACAGGATAGCAATCAGCCCCAGCATTTT.

The chain has TRBV12-5 and TRBJ2-5, with no clear D. The CDR3 totals 13 residues. V was pared by 1 base and J by 4 bases, with 7 bases between. Germline V gives CDR1 LGHNT, CDR2 FRNRAP. CDR3 residues: CASGLGQVETQYF. In DNA, the CDR3 is TGTGCTAGTGGTTTGGGTCAAGTAGAGACCCAGTACTTC.

DNA of the CDR3: TGTGCCAGCAGCGCCCTCAGCGGGAGGACCACCTCCGGGGAGCTGTTTTTT. Its translation: CASSALSGRTTSGELFF. The chain joins TRBV9 to TRBJ2-2; 9 positions match TRBD2. V trimming: 3 bases; J trimming: 6 bases; junction bases outside the gene matches: 12. CDR1 is SGDLS and CDR2 is YYNGEE in the germline V gene. The CDR3 is 17 residues long.

This chain links TRBV19 with TRBJ1-1; TRBD1 matches at 8 bases. The CDR3 covers 15 residues. The germline V gene has CDR1 LNHDA and CDR2 SQIVND (reference sequence). V lost 6 bases to trimming and J lost 0 bases; unmatched junction nucleotides: 6. CDR3 in amino acids: CASRFTGGLNTEAFF. CDR3 in DNA: TGTGCCAGTAGGTTTACAGGGGGATTGAACACTGAAGCTTTCTTT.

The chain has TRBV27 and TRBJ1-1, with D maybe TRBD1 (5 bases). The CDR3 length is 15 residues. Trimming removed 0 bases from V and 1 base from J, with 9 bases in between. Germline values: CDR1 MNHEY, CDR2 SMNVEV (reference sequence). CDR3 protein: CASSLSLTGNTEAFF. The CDR3 DNA follows: TGTGCCAGCAGTTTATCCCTAACAGGGAACACTGAAGCTTTCTTT.

This sequence joins TRBV7-2 and TRBJ2-2; D gene uncertain. The CDR3 is 16 residues long. V was trimmed by 1 base and J by 1 base, leaving 10 bases between them. Per the germline V gene, CDR1 is SGHTA and CDR2 is FQGNSA. CDR3 coding DNA: TGTGCCAGCAGCTTAGGGATAGTGGTGAACACCGGGGAGCTGTTTTTT. Its translation: CASSLGIVVNTGELFF.

Concerning this clone itself: Distinct nucleotide sequences in the sample also encode this CDR3. V gene TRBV7-2 combines with J gene TRBJ2-1; possibly TRBD1 for D (5 bases). Germline CDR1 SGHTA, CDR2 FQGNSA. This CDR3 spans 13 amino acids. V lost 1 base to trimming and J lost 6 bases, with 7 bases between them. CDR3 sequence: CASSLEGRNEQFF. CDR3 DNA sequence: TGTGCCAGCAGCTTAGAGGGGCGCAATGAGCAGTTCTTC.

This rearrangement joins TRBV10-3 to TRBJ1-6; no reliable D call. The V gene lost 2 bases and the J gene lost 12 bases, with 14 bases spanning the gap. Looked up from germline, CDR1 is ENHRY and CDR2 is SYGVKD. The CDR3 covers 14 residues. The CDR3 protein is CAISEPHRTEPLHF. For the CDR3, the DNA is TGTGCCATCAGTGAGCCCCACCGGACGGAACCCCTCCACTTT.

This sequence joins TRBV6-1 and TRBJ2-2, with 8 bases lining up with TRBD2. V was pared by 1 base and J by 5 bases, with 6 bases of the junction left unmatched. CDR3 size: 16 residues. Germline V gene lookup returns CDR1 MNHNS and CDR2 SASEGT. The CDR3, as DNA: TGTGCCAGCAGTGAAGGTGTTAGCGGGGCAACCGGGGAGCTGTTTTTT. Translating it yields CASSEGVSGATGELFF.

This chain joins TRBV19 and TRBJ2-7; D gene ambiguous. Trimming pared 1 base from V and 7 bases from J, leaving 11 bases between. The CDR3 runs to 13 residues. CDR1 and CDR2 (germline): LNHDA, SQIVND (reference sequence). The CDR3 bases are TGTGCCAGTAGTATAGGAGCCCGTAGAGAGCAGTACTTC. Encoded protein: CASSIGARREQYF.

The table lists this clone with a count of one. This chain joins TRBV2 and TRBJ2-5; 10 bases align to TRBD2. Germline trimming cut 4 bases from V and 2 bases from J; bases unmatched to any gene: 4. This CDR3 has 15 amino acids. Germline V lookup: CDR1 SNHLY, CDR2 FYNNEI. The CDR3 sequence is CASSVGLAEQETQYF. DNA of the CDR3: TGTGCCAGCAGTGTAGGACTAGCGGAGCAAGAGACCCAGTACTTC. Combining the CDR3 with reference TRBV2 and TRBJ2-5 gives the whole variable domain EPEVTQTPSHQVTQMGQEVILRCVPISNHLYFYWYRQILGQKVEFLVSFYNNEISEKSEIFDDQFSVERPDGSNFTLKIRSTKLEDSAMYFCASSVGLAEQETQYFGPGTRLLVL.

V usage is TRBV19 and J usage is TRBJ1-2, with 7 positions matching TRBD1. Germline CDR1 LNHDA, CDR2 SQIVND (reference sequence). The CDR3 is made up of 14 amino acids. V gave up 3 bases and J gave up 7 bases; unmatched junction bases: 8. The CDR3: CASSIDRVIGGYTF. CDR3 bases: TGTGCCAGTAGTATTGACAGGGTGATTGGTGGCTACACCTTC.

The genes are TRBV28 and TRBJ2-1, with D possibly TRBD2 on 5 matching bases. The ends were cut back, 4 bases at V and 0 bases at J, with 10 bases in the middle. The germline V gene has CDR1 MDHEN and CDR2 SYDVKM. CDR3 length equals 15 residues. The DNA of the CDR3 is TGTGCCAGCAGTTCGAGGGCATCCTCCTACAATGAGCAGTTCTTC. This sequence encodes CASSSRASSYNEQFF.

The chain links TRBV5-1 to TRBJ2-2, with D perhaps TRBD2 (5 bases). The germline V and J ends were trimmed by 4 bases and 8 bases, with 12 bases remaining between them. The CDR3 contains 13 residues. Germline-derived CDR1 and CDR2 are SGHRS and YFSETQ. The CDR3 region has the DNA TGCGCCAGCAGCATAGCGACCTCTGGGGAGCTGTTTTTT. This codes for CASSIATSGELFF.

The rearrangement uses TRBV6-1 and TRBJ1-1; D ambiguous. Trimming stripped 7 bases from V and 7 bases from J, with 13 bases between. There are 12 residues in the CDR3. Germline-derived CDR1 and CDR2 are MNHNS and SASEGT. The CDR3 here is CASTVVSHEAFF. The CDR3 coding sequence is TGTGCCAGCACTGTTGTGTCCCATGAAGCTTTCTTT.

The genes are TRBV19 and TRBJ1-4, with 9 bases lining up with TRBD1. J was trimmed by 8 bases and V by 6 bases; bases with no gene match: 7. The CDR3 extends over 14 amino acids. Germline V lookup: CDR1 LNHDA, CDR2 SQIVND (reference sequence). CDR3 nucleotide sequence: TGTGCCAGTAGACCACAGGGGGCGCGAGAAAAACTGTTTTTT. It codes for CASRPQGAREKLFF.

This clone was recorded once. The identical CDR3 is also encoded by other nucleotide sequences in the sample. The CDR3 is CASSLADLYNEQFF. DNA for the CDR3: TGCGCCAGCAGCTTGGCCGACCTCTACAATGAGCAGTTCTTC. The chain uses TRBV5-1 and TRBJ2-1; no firm D call. The ends were cut back, 0 bases at V and 3 bases at J, with 7 bases in the middle. Germline CDR1 is SGHRS and CDR2 is YFSETQ. The CDR3 spans 14 residues.

V gene TRBV7-9 combines with J gene TRBJ2-3; 7 nucleotides agree with TRBD1. V was pared by 1 base and J by 0 bases, with 10 bases of the junction left unmatched. Germline V lookup: CDR1 SEHNR, CDR2 FQNEAQ (reference sequence). The CDR3 covers 18 residues. CDR3 residues: CASSLEGQSTISTDTQYF. The CDR3 bases are TGTGCCAGCAGCTTAGAGGGACAGAGCACCATTAGCACAGATACGCAGTATTTT.

Points on this clone: Other DNA sequences of this sample code for an identical CDR3. The rearrangement uses TRBV5-6 and TRBJ1-2; the match to TRBD1 covers 9 bases. CDR3 length: 16 amino acids. Germline trimming cut 1 base from V and 4 bases from J; bases unmatched to any gene: 8. Germline-derived CDR1 and CDR2 are SGHDT and YYEEEE. The DNA for the CDR3 is TGTGCCAGCAGCTTGAACCAAGACAGGGGGTTCTATGGCTACACCTTC. Translated: CASSLNQDRGFYGYTF.

The chain carries TRBV11-3 and TRBJ2-3; no reliable D call. This CDR3 comprises 16 residues. CDR1 is SGHNT and CDR2 is YENEEA in the germline V gene. V dropped 2 bases and J dropped 0 bases, with 12 bases sitting between them. The CDR3 loop reads CASSLTSASSTDTQYF. DNA for the CDR3: TGTGCCAGCAGCTTAACGAGCGCTTCTAGCACAGATACGCAGTATTTT.

The chain combines TRBV4-3 with TRBJ2-1; D is uncertain. Germline V gives CDR1 LGHNA, CDR2 YSLEER. This CDR3 has 13 amino acids. V was cut by 3 bases and J by 10 bases, with 13 bases left in between. CDR3 nucleotides: TGCGCCAGCAGCCAGGAAGACCCACCGGAGCAGTTCTTC. Its translation is CASSQEDPPEQFF.

The V call is TRBV10-2, the J call TRBJ2-3; 8 bases agree with TRBD1. CDR1 is WSHSY, CDR2 SAAADI, per germline. Trimming at V came to 9 bases and at J to 0 bases, leaving 8 bases not matched to a gene. The CDR3 extends over 15 amino acids. This CDR3 is CASLDRGGSTDTQYF. As DNA, the CDR3 is TGCGCCAGTCTAGACAGGGGCGGCAGCACAGATACGCAGTATTTT.

The CDR3 bases are TGTGCCAGCAGCTTAGATTGGGGGCGCGAGACCCAGTACTTC. This sequence encodes CASSLDWGRETQYF. The J gene is TRBJ2-5, the V gene TRBV11-2; perhaps TRBD1 as D (6 bases). CDR1 is SGHAT, CDR2 FQNNGV, per germline. V was shortened by 0 bases and J by 5 bases, with 10 bases between the two germline ends. The CDR3 has 14 amino acids.

The gene calls are TRBV6-6 and TRBJ2-2, with D perhaps TRBD2 (6 bases). There are 16 residues in the CDR3. Trimming took off 4 bases at V and 5 bases at J, with 17 bases between the two ends. Looked up from germline, CDR1 is MNHNY and CDR2 is SVGAGI (reference sequence). Here the CDR3 reads CASSSRGSRATGELFF. The CDR3 coding sequence is TGTGCCAGCAGTTCTCGGGGGAGTCGGGCGACCGGGGAGCTGTTTTTT.

This clone was detected once. This chain links TRBV29-1 with TRBJ1-1, with D possibly being TRBD1 (5 bases). The V gene's germline CDR1 is SQVTM and CDR2 ANQGSEA. The V end was cut by 4 bases, the J end by 2 bases, with 14 bases between. The CDR3 consists of 14 residues. In DNA, the CDR3 is TGCAGCGTTGCCGGCTTAAGGGGAAACACTGAAGCTTTCTTT. Amino acids: CSVAGLRGNTEAFF.

The chain uses TRBV4-2 and TRBJ2-2, with 13 bases matching TRBD2. The CDR3 runs to 18 residues. Germline V gene sequence: CDR1 LGHNA, CDR2 YNFKEQ. Losses at the gene ends were 0 bases for V and 4 bases for J; bases not matched to a gene: 5. Here the CDR3 DNA reads TGTGCCAGCAGCCAAGAGACTAGCGGGAGGTGGATCACCGGGGAGCTGTTTTTT. As protein: CASSQETSGRWITGELFF.

Of note for this clone: Additional DNA sequences in this sample encode the identical CDR3. The chain employs TRBV15 and TRBJ1-4; D gene uncertain. The germline gives CDR1 LNHNV, CDR2 YYDKDF (reference sequence). Trimming took off 1 base at V and 8 bases at J, with 5 bases between the two ends. The CDR3 extends over 12 amino acids. For the CDR3, the DNA is TGTGCCACCAGCAGAGTGAGGGAAAAACTGTTTTTT. Amino acid sequence: CATSRVREKLFF.

This chain uses TRBV28 with TRBJ1-2; D gene unclear. The V and J ends lost 4 bases and 6 bases respectively, with 12 bases between them. CDR3 length equals 13 residues. Germline values: CDR1 MDHEN, CDR2 SYDVKM. This CDR3 is CASSYWGADGYTF. The CDR3 DNA reads TGTGCCAGCAGTTACTGGGGAGCCGATGGCTACACCTTC.

The chain joins TRBV27 to TRBJ2-6; the match to TRBD1 covers 8 bases. Germline lookup yields CDR1 MNHEY and CDR2 SMNVEV (reference sequence). The CDR3 covers 15 residues. CDR3 sequence reads: CVSGGSASGANVLTF. The CDR3 coding sequence is TGTGTCTCAGGGGGCTCTGCTTCTGGGGCCAACGTCCTGACTTTC.

This clone has a single count. J is TRBJ2-2 and V is TRBV28, with 8 bases matching TRBD2. The germline V gene has CDR1 MDHEN and CDR2 SYDVKM. The CDR3 sequence is 13 residues long. V lost 7 bases, J lost 5 bases, and 3 bases stayed unmatched. The CDR3 reads CASKERETGELFF. The CDR3 bases are TGTGCCAGCAAGGAGCGGGAGACCGGGGAGCTGTTTTTT. The full variable domain, with the rest looked up from reference TRBV28 and TRBJ2-2, is DVKVTQSSRYLVKRTGEKVFLECVQDMDHENMFWYRQDPGLGLRLIYFSYDVKMKEKGDIPEGYSVSREKKERFSLILESASTNQTSMYLCASKERETGELFFGEGSRLTVL.